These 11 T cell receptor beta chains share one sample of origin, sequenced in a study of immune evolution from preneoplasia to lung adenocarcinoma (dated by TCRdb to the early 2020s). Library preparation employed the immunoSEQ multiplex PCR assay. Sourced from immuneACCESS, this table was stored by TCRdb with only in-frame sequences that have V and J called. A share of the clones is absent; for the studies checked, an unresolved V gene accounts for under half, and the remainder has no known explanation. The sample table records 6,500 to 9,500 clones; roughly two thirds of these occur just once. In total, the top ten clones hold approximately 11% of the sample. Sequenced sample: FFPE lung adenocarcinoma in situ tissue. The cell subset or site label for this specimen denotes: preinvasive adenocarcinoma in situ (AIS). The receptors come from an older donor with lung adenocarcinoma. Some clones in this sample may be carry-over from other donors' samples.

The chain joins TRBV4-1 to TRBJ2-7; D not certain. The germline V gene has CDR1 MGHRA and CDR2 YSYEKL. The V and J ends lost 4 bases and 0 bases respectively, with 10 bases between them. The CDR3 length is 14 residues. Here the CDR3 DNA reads TGCGCCAGCAGCCCCTCGGCGACCTCCTACGAGCAGTACTTC. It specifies CASSPSATSYEQYF.

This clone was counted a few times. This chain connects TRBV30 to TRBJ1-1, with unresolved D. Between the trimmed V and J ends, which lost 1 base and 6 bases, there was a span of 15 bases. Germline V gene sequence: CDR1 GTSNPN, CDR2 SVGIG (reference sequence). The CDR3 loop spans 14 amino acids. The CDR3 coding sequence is TGTGCCTGGAGTGCATTGACCCCTACGGCTGAAGCTTTCTTT. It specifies CAWSALTPTAEAFF.

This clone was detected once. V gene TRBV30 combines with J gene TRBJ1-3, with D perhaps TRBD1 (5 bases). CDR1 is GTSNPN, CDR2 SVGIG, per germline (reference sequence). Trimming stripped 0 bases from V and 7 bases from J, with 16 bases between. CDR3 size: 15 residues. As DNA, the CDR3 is TGTGCCTGGAGTGTACCGGGACGCCCGGTGAACACCATATATTTT. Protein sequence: CAWSVPGRPVNTIYF.

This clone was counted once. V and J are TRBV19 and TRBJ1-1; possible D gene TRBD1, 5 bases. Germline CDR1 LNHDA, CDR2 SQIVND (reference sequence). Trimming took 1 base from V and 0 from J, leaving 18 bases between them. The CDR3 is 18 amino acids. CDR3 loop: CASSIGPLWGVMNTEAFF. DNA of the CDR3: TGTGCCAGTAGTATAGGACCACTTTGGGGGGTAATGAACACTGAAGCTTTCTTT.

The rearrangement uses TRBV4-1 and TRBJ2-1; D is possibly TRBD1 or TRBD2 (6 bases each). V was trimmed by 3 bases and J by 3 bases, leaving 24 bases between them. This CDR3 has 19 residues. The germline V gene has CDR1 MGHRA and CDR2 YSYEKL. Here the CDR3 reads CASSHPGLKQGGDYNEQFF. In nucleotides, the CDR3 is TGCGCCAGCAGCCATCCGGGACTCAAGCAAGGGGGTGACTACAATGAGCAGTTCTTC.

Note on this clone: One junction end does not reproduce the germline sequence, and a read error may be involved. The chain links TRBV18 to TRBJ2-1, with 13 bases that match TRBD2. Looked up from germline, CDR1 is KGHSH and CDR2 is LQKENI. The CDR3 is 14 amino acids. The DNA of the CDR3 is TGTACCAGCTCACCGACTAGCGGGAGGCTCCAGCAGTTCTTC. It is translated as CTSSPTSGRLQQFF. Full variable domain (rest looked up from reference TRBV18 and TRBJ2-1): NAGVMQNPRHLVRRRGQEARLRCSPMKGHSHVYWYRQLPEEGLKFMVYLQKENIIDESGMPKERFSAEFPKEGPSILRIQQVVRGDSAAYFCTSSPTSGRLQQFFGPGTRLTVL.

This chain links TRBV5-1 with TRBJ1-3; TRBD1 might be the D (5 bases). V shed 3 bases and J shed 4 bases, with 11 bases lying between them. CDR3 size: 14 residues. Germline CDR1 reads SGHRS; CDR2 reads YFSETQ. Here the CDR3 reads CASSSGGVGNTIYF. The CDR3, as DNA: TGCGCCAGCAGCTCCGGAGGGGTCGGAAACACCATATATTTT.

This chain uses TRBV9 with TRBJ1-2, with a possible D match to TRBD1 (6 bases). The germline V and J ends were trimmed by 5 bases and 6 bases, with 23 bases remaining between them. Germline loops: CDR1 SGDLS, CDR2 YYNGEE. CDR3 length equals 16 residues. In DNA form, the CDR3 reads TGTGCCAGCAGTGGACAGACATCCTATAATTCGGATGGCTACACCTTC. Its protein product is CASSGQTSYNSDGYTF.

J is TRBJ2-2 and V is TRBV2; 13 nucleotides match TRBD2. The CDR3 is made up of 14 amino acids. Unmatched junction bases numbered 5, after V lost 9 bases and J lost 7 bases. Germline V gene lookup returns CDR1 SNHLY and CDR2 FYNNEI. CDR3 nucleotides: TGTGCCAGTACTAGCGGGGGGGCAGGCGGGGAGCTGTTTTTT. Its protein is CASTSGGAGGELFF.

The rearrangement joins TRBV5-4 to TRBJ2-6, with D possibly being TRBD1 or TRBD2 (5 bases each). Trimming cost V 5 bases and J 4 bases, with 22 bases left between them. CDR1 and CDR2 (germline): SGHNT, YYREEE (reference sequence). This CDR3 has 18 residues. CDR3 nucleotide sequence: TGTGCCAGCAGAGAGTGCCGGGGCCGATCGTGCGGGGCCAACGTCCTGACTTTC. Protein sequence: CASRECRGRSCGANVLTF.

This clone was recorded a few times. The CDR3 bases are TGCAGCGTTGGAGAAGGGTATGGCTACACCTTC. It codes for CSVGEGYGYTF. The chain links TRBV29-1 to TRBJ1-2; unclear D gene. This CDR3 comprises 11 residues. V was pared by 4 bases and J by 5 bases, with 8 bases between. Germline assignment: CDR1 SQVTM and CDR2 ANQGSEA.